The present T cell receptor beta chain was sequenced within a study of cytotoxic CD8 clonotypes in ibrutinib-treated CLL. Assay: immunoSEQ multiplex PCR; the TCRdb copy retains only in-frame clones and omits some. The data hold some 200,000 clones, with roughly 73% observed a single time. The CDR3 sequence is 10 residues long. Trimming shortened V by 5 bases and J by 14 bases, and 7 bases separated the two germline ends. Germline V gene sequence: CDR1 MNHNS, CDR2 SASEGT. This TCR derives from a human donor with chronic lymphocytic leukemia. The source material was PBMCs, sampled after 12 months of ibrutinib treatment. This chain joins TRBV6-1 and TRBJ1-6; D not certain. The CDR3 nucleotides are TGTGCCAGCAGTACCCCAACCCTCCACTTT. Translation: CASSTPTLHF.